The clone carrying this T cell receptor (beta chain) was counted only a few times. Its antigen is undetermined. The data were obtained in a study of T cell responses to AZD1222 COVID-19 vaccine. Assay: immunoSEQ multiplex PCR; the TCRdb copy retains only in-frame clones and omits some. The repertoire holds roughly 50,000 clones, with around nine tenths as singletons. With 3 bases removed from V and 2 bases from J, the gap between germline ends came to 16 bases. Germline V gene sequence: CDR1 SGHVS, CDR2 FQNEAQ. There are 16 residues in the CDR3. Pooled together were second doses at about 4 or about 12 weeks. Study-level results: Within unmutated variant regions lay the reported targets of nearly half of spike-specific TCRs. Vaccine-associated CD4 TCRs spanned spike, dominant at 160-218 and 743-854. Among the donors, most were white British and more were female, and clonal diversity was possibly underestimated.

V and J are TRBV7-8 and TRBJ1-1; D gene uncertain. The source was peripheral blood, collected 28 days after the second AZD1222 dose. The sequence came from an adult who received the AZD1222 COVID-19 vaccine. This chain's CDR3 is CASSFRGPSANTEAFF. CDR3 nucleotide sequence: TGTGCCAGCAGCTTCCGAGGACCCAGCGCAAACACTGAAGCTTTCTTT.